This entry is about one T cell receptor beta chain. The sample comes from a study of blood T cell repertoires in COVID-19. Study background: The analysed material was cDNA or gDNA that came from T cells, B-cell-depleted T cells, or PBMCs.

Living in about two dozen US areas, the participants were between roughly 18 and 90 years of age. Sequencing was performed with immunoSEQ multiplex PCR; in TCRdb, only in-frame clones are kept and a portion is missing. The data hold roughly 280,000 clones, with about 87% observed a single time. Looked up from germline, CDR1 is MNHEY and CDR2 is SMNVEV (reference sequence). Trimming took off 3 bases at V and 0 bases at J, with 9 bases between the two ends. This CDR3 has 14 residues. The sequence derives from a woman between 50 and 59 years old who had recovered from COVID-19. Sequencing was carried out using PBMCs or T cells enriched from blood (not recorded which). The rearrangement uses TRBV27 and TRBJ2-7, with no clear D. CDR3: CASSLAVSSYEQYF. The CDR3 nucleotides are TGTGCCAGCAGTTTGGCGGTGAGCTCCTACGAGCAGTACTTC.